Here is one TCR beta chain with its context. This entry is derived from a study of technical replicates of blood from several donors. The germline V gene encodes CDR1 SGHTA and CDR2 FQGTGA. J lost 3 bases, V lost 6 bases, and 13 bases had no gene match. The CDR3 contains 17 residues. Generated by immunoSEQ multiplex PCR, the TCRdb table keeps only in-frame clones and is missing some. The repertoire holds fewer than 85,000 clones, with 90% to 97% as singletons. The receptor was derived from a human donor in good health. This chain connects TRBV7-3 to TRBJ1-1, with 10 bases aligning to TRBD1. The sequencing sample was made of T cells isolated from PBMCs. CDR3 coding DNA: TGTGCCAGCAGACCAGGCCGGACAGGGGGTAGGGACACTGAAGCTTTCTTT. Encoded protein: CASRPGRTGGRDTEAFF. Supplemented by reference TRBV7-3 and TRBJ1-1, the full variable domain reads GAGVSQTPSNKVTEKGKYVELRCDPISGHTALYWYRQSLGQGPEFLIYFQGTGAADDSGLPNDRFFAVRPEGSVSTLKIQRTERGDSAVYLCASRPGRTGGRDTEAFFGQGTRLTVV.